The 24 T cell receptor beta chains listed next were all sequenced from one sample in a study of cytomegalovirus exposure and HLA in healthy donors. The PCR employed 60 Vbeta primers together with 13 Jbeta primers. Only in-frame clones appear in the TCRdb table, and some are missing; sequencing was by immunoSEQ multiplex PCR. This table has approximately 220,000 clones, less than 85% appearing once. Material for sequencing was PBMCs. The receptor set was obtained from a man younger than 35 in good health and CMV-seronegative.

This clone has a single count. This chain joins TRBV27 and TRBJ1-1, with 7 bases aligning to TRBD1. Germline lookup yields CDR1 MNHEY and CDR2 SMNVEV (reference sequence). Trimming cost V 1 base and J 6 bases; bases outside gene matches: 2. This CDR3 has 13 amino acids. CDR3 region: CASSLYRGAEAFF. The CDR3 DNA reads as TGTGCCAGCAGTTTATACAGGGGCGCTGAAGCTTTCTTT.

The genes are TRBV6-5 and TRBJ1-3, with TRBD1 matching over 11 bases. CDR3 length: 15 amino acids. With 8 bases clipped from V and 8 bases from J, the junction kept 11 bases outside the gene matches. Germline lookup yields CDR1 MNHEY and CDR2 SVGAGI. In DNA form, the CDR3 reads TGTGCCAGCGGGGAGGACAGGGGGCATTTCGACACCATATATTTT. Protein sequence: CASGEDRGHFDTIYF.

This clone was counted a single time. The chain recombines TRBV5-1 with TRBJ2-7, with no clear D. V lost 4 bases, J lost 1 base, and 9 bases lay in between. From germline, CDR1 is SGHRS and CDR2 YFSETQ. The CDR3 spans 13 residues. CDR3 residues: CASSPTGSYEQYF. Here the CDR3 DNA reads TGCGCCAGCAGCCCGACCGGGTCCTACGAGCAGTACTTC.

This sequence joins TRBV20-1 and TRBJ2-7; D might be TRBD2 (6 bases). Germline V gene data show CDR1 as DFQATT and CDR2 as SNEGSKA (reference sequence). V was cut by 3 bases and J by 6 bases, with 9 bases left in between. This CDR3 has 11 amino acids. CDR3 amino acids: CSARGSGEQYF. Written as DNA, the CDR3 is TGCAGTGCTAGGGGTAGCGGCGAGCAGTACTTC.

J is TRBJ1-2 and V is TRBV2; D perhaps matches TRBD1 (6 bases). The germline V gene has CDR1 SNHLY and CDR2 FYNNEI. Trimming shortened V by 5 bases and J by 3 bases, and 13 bases separated the two germline ends. The CDR3 contains 14 residues. Here the CDR3 reads CASSPEQGYYGYTF. CDR3 nucleotide sequence: TGTGCCAGCAGTCCCGAACAGGGCTACTATGGCTACACCTTC.

This chain connects TRBV7-3 to TRBJ2-1; 9 nucleotides line up with TRBD1. Losses at the gene ends were 4 bases for V and 0 bases for J; bases not matched to a gene: 7. Germline V CDR1 and CDR2: SGHTA, FQGTGA. The CDR3 extends over 17 amino acids. The CDR3 sequence: CASSSGTGSLSYNEQFF. The CDR3 bases are TGTGCCAGCAGCTCCGGGACAGGGTCCCTCTCCTACAATGAGCAGTTCTTC.

CDR3 protein: CASTPGGAKNIQYF. The CDR3 DNA follows: TGTGCCAGCACCCCCGGGGGAGCCAAAAACATTCAGTACTTC. V usage is TRBV7-2 and J usage is TRBJ2-4; tentatively, D is TRBD2 (6 bases). The CDR3 loop spans 14 amino acids. V was pared by 7 bases and J by 0 bases, with 10 bases between. The germline gives CDR1 SGHTA, CDR2 FQGNSA.

The rearrangement uses TRBV2 and TRBJ2-3; D is ambiguous. Deletions cut 7 bases from V and 1 base from J, with 15 bases between. Germline CDR1 reads SNHLY; CDR2 reads FYNNEI. The CDR3 loop spans 15 amino acids. This CDR3 reads CASNNRRQGTDTQYF. CDR3 nucleotide sequence: TGTGCCAGCAATAATAGGCGACAAGGCACAGATACGCAGTATTTT. Filled out from reference TRBV2 and TRBJ2-3, the complete variable domain reads EPEVTQTPSHQVTQMGQEVILRCVPISNHLYFYWYRQILGQKVEFLVSFYNNEISEKSEIFDDQFSVERPDGSNFTLKIRSTKLEDSAMYFCASNNRRQGTDTQYFGPGTRLTVL.

This clone was found once. The chain combines TRBV18 with TRBJ2-7; D not certain. Trimming stripped 2 bases from V and 2 bases from J, with 10 bases between. There are 14 residues in the CDR3. The germline V gene has CDR1 KGHSH and CDR2 LQKENI. CDR3 amino acids: CASSPNSQTYEQYF. In nucleotides, the CDR3 is TGTGCCAGCTCACCAAACAGCCAAACCTACGAGCAGTACTTC.

The chain recombines TRBV27 with TRBJ1-2, with a tentative D call TRBD1 (5 bases). The CDR3 is made up of 14 amino acids. CDR1 MNHEY and CDR2 SMNVEV come from the germline V gene (reference sequence). With 3 bases removed from V and 7 bases from J, the gap between germline ends came to 15 bases. The CDR3 protein is CASSFGGARGGYTF. The CDR3 DNA is TGTGCCAGCAGTTTTGGAGGGGCCCGTGGTGGCTACACCTTC.

This clone turned up a few times. For the CDR3, the DNA is TGCGCCAGCAGCCAAGTTAGGGGACAGGAGGAAGCTTTCTTT. It is translated as CASSQVRGQEEAFF. The chain has TRBV4-1 and TRBJ1-1; TRBD1 agrees at 8 bases. The CDR3 covers 14 residues. The germline CDR1 and CDR2 sequences are MGHRA and YSYEKL. Germline trimming cut 1 base from V and 8 bases from J; bases unmatched to any gene: 6.

Only one count was recorded for this clone. The rearrangement links TRBV5-6 to TRBJ1-3; no clear D gene. The CDR3 is 14 amino acids. Per the germline V gene, CDR1 is SGHDT and CDR2 is YYEEEE. V was cut by 2 bases and J by 0 bases, with 6 bases left in between. In nucleotides, the CDR3 is TGTGCCAGCAGCTTAGGAGGCTCTGGAAACACCATATATTTT. This encodes CASSLGGSGNTIYF.

Turning to this clone: At one end the junction does not follow the germline gene, possibly because of a read error. The chain uses TRBV10-3 and TRBJ1-2; TRBD1 aligns across 9 bases. CDR1 and CDR2 (germline): ENHRY, SYGVKD. This CDR3 spans 13 amino acids. This CDR3 is CATSVGTGYGYTF. CDR3 coding DNA: TGTGCCACCAGTGTGGGGACAGGGTATGGCTACACCTTC.

On this clone itself: One end of the junction does not line up with germline, which may come from a read error. V gene TRBV7-7 combines with J gene TRBJ2-5, with D perhaps TRBD2 (6 bases). Germline lookup yields CDR1 SSHAT and CDR2 FNYEAQ (reference sequence). The CDR3 covers 15 residues. CDR3 in DNA: TGTGCTAGCAGCTCAGGTGCGGGACCCTCGTCATCCCAGTACTTC. Protein: CASSSGAGPSSSQYF.

The genes are TRBV29-1 and TRBJ2-1, with 12 nucleotides matching TRBD2. The CDR3 is made up of 16 amino acids. Germline trimming cut 0 bases from V and 9 bases from J; bases unmatched to any gene: 9. CDR1 and CDR2 (germline): SQVTM, ANQGSEA. The CDR3: CSVEDTASGRVGEQFF. The CDR3 DNA reads TGCAGCGTTGAAGATACGGCTAGCGGGAGGGTTGGTGAGCAGTTCTTC.

V gene TRBV6-1 combines with J gene TRBJ1-1, with 9 bases matching TRBD1. After removal of 6 bases from V and 7 bases from J, the junction contained 6 bases not matched to a gene. The V gene's germline CDR1 is MNHNS and CDR2 SASEGT. This CDR3 region has 13 residues. CDR3 nucleotides: TGTGCCAGCAGCGGCGGACAGGGGATTGAAGCTTTCTTT. Amino acid sequence: CASSGGQGIEAFF.

The gene calls are TRBV6-1 and TRBJ1-1, with 7 bases that match TRBD1. The CDR3 is 15 amino acids. The V gene's germline CDR1 is MNHNS and CDR2 SASEGT. The V segment lost 2 bases and the J segment 1 base; nucleotides outside the gene matches: 4. The CDR3 nucleotides are TGTGCCAGCAGTGAATATTACAGGGGGAACACTGAAGCTTTCTTT. Translated, it gives CASSEYYRGNTEAFF.

This sequence joins TRBV14 and TRBJ2-3, with D tentatively TRBD1 (5 bases). The germline V gene has CDR1 SGHDN and CDR2 FVKESK. The CDR3 is made up of 16 amino acids. The V and J ends lost 1 base and 3 bases respectively, with 14 bases between them. CDR3 bases: TGTGCCAGCAGCCAAGTCCGGAGTGGGGCTACAGATACGCAGTATTTT. It encodes CASSQVRSGATDTQYF.

CDR3 bases: TGTGCCAGCACCACCCGACAGTCTAACTATGGCTACACCTTC. Translated: CASTTRQSNYGYTF. This chain links TRBV28 with TRBJ1-2, with D perhaps matching TRBD1 (5 bases). Trimming stripped 7 bases from V and 0 bases from J, with 12 bases between. The CDR3 totals 14 residues. The V gene's germline CDR1 is MDHEN and CDR2 SYDVKM.

This clone turned up a few times. The J gene is TRBJ1-6, the V gene TRBV2; no firm D call. CDR1 is SNHLY and CDR2 is FYNNEI in the germline V gene. V was pared by 3 bases and J by 6 bases, with 15 bases between. CDR3 length: 16 residues. In DNA, the CDR3 is TGTGCCAGCAGTGATGCGTGGAGCCTCAGTAATTCACCCCTCCACTTT. This gives the protein CASSDAWSLSNSPLHF.

V is TRBV5-1 and J is TRBJ2-1, with D uncertain. Trimming removed 0 bases from V and 5 bases from J, with 12 bases in between. The V gene's germline CDR1 is SGHRS and CDR2 YFSETQ. There are 15 residues in the CDR3. CDR3 loop: CASSLVPGMHNEQFF. CDR3 DNA: TGCGCCAGCAGCTTGGTCCCAGGCATGCACAATGAGCAGTTCTTC.

This clone was seen a few times. The chain recombines TRBV30 with TRBJ1-1; D is possibly TRBD1 (6 bases). Germline CDR1 is GTSNPN and CDR2 is SVGIG (reference sequence). The CDR3 consists of 11 residues. CDR3 nucleotide sequence: TGTGGGACAGCCTTGAACACTGAAGCTTTCTTT. Amino acid sequence: CGTALNTEAFF.

The chain is built from TRBV27 and TRBJ1-2, with 9 bases aligning to TRBD1. CDR3 length equals 16 residues. The V gene's germline CDR1 is MNHEY and CDR2 SMNVEV (reference sequence). V trimming: 0 bases; J trimming: 4 bases; junction bases outside the gene matches: 6. The CDR3 sequence is CASSLSRTGDRYGYTF. The CDR3 nucleotides read TGTGCCAGCAGTTTATCCCGGACAGGGGATCGCTATGGCTACACCTTC.

The rearrangement joins TRBV6-5 to TRBJ2-7; 7 nucleotides align to TRBD2. J lost 2 bases, V lost 0 bases, and 1 base had no gene match. Germline loops: CDR1 MNHEY, CDR2 SVGAGI. CDR3 size: 14 residues. Here the CDR3 reads CASSYSGLTYEQYF. CDR3 DNA sequence: TGTGCCAGCAGTTACTCGGGACTAACCTACGAGCAGTACTTC.